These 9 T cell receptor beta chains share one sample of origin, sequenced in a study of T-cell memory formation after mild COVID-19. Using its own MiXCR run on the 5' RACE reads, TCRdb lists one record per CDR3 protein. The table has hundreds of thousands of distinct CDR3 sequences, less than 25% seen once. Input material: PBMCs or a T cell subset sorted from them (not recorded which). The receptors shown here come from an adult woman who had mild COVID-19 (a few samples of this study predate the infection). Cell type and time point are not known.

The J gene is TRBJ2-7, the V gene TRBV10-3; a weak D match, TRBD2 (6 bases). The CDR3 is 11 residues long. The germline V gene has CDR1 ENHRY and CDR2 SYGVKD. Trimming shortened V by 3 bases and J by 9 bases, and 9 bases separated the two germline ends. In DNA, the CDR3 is TGTGCCATCAGTGAAGCCGGGAGGCAGTACTTC. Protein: CAISEAGRQYF.

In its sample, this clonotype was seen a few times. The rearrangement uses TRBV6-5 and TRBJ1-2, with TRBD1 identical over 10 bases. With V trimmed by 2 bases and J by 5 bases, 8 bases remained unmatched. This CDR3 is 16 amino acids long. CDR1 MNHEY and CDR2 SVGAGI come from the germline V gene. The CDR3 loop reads CASSYQGTGERYGYTF. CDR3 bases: TGTGCCAGCAGTTACCAAGGGACAGGGGAACGGTATGGCTACACCTTC.

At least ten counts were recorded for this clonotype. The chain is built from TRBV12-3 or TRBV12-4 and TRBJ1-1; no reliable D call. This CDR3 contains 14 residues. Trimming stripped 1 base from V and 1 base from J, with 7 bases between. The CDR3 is CASSLGQKNTEAFF. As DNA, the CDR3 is TGTGCCAGCAGTTTAGGGCAGAAGAACACTGAAGCTTTCTTT.

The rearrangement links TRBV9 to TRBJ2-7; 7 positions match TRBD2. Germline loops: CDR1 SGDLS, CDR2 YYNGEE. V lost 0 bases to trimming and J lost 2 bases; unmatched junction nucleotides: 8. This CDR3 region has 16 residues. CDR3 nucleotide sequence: TGTGCCAGCAGCGTAGGGGGGGGGACTGGCCCCTACGAGCAGTACTTC. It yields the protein CASSVGGGTGPYEQYF.

DNA for the CDR3: TGTGCCAGCAGTCTCGACAGAAACCTAGATCAGCCCCAGCATTTT. Encoded protein: CASSLDRNLDQPQHF. The chain is built from TRBV6-1 and TRBJ1-5; D perhaps matches TRBD1 (5 bases). Trimming shortened V by 5 bases and J by 5 bases, and 16 bases separated the two germline ends. Germline lookup yields CDR1 MNHNS and CDR2 SASEGT. The CDR3 totals 15 residues.

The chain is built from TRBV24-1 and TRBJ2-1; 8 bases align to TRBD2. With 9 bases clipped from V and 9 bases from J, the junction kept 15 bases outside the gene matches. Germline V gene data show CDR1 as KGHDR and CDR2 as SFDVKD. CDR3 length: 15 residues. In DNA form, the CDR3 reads TGTGCCACCTCCGGATTGGATAGCGGGATTGGTGAGCAGTTCTTC. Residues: CATSGLDSGIGEQFF.

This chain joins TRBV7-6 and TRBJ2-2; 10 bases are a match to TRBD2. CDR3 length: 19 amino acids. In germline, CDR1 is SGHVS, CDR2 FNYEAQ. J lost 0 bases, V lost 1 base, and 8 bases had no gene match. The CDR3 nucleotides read TGTGCCAGCAGCTTAGGGGCTAGCGGGGGTCCCGCGAACACCGGGGAGCTGTTTTTT. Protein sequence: CASSLGASGGPANTGELFF.

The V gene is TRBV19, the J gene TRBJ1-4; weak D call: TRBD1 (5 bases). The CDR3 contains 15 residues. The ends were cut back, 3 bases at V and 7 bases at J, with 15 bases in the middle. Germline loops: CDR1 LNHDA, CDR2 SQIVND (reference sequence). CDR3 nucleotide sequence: TGTGCCAGTAGTATGGAAAAACCGGGGGGTGAAAAACTGTTTTTT. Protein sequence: CASSMEKPGGEKLFF.

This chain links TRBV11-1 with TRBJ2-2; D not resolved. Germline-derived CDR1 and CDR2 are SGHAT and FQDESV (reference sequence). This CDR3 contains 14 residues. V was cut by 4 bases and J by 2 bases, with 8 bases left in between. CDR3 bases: TGTGCCAGCAGCTCGGACGCCAACACCGGGGAGCTGTTTTTT. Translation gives CASSSDANTGELFF.